A selection of T cell receptor beta chains follows, all from one sample in a study of OX40 agonist ivuxolimab in advanced cancers. The protocol was immunoSEQ multiplex PCR, while the TCRdb copy is restricted to in-frame clones and leaves out a portion. The data contain 70,000 to 95,000 clones, 91% of them singletons. The specimen was CD4+ or CD8+ T cells sorted from blood, collected in a trial of the OX40 agonist ivuxolimab. The receptors originated from an adult with an advanced solid tumor such as melanoma, head and neck, liver or kidney cancer. The CDR3 runs from the conserved cysteine through the conserved F or W. Each record gives: clone size, D gene, V gene, J gene, CDR3 length, CDR3 DNA, CDR3 protein. D genes are given only for firm matches. A row's size may be missing; if present it is once, few, many or a size class.

>.|.|TRBV11-3|TRBJ2-3|14
TGTGCCAGCAGCTTGATGGGTTCCACAGATACGCAGTATTTT
CASSLMGSTDTQYF
>.|.|TRBV5-4|TRBJ2-5|16
TGTGCCAGCAGCCCAGCTAGCGCTCCGGTGGGAGAGACCCAGTACTTC
CASSPASAPVGETQYF
>few|TRBD1|TRBV30|TRBJ1-5|13
TGTGCCTGGAGCACAGGGGTGTGGCAGCCCCAGCATTTT
CAWSTGVWQPQHF
>.|.|TRBV11-3|TRBJ2-2|15
TGTGCCAGCAGCTTAGAGACAGGGAACACCGGGGAGCTGTTTTTT
CASSLETGNTGELFF
>.|.|TRBV11-3|TRBJ2-7|13
TGTGCCAGCAGCCCCCCGGACAGCTACGAGCAGTACTTC
CASSPPDSYEQYF
>.|TRBD1|TRBV19|TRBJ1-1|16
TGTGCCAGCGGGACCGGGCGGACAGGGATGAACACTGAAGCTTTCTTT
CASGTGRTGMNTEAFF
>.|TRBD2|TRBV11-2|TRBJ2-3|15
TGTGCCAGCAGCTTAGCCGGGACTAGCGGCGATACGCAGTATTTT
CASSLAGTSGDTQYF
>.|TRBD1|TRBV7-9|TRBJ1-1|15
TGTGCCAGCAGCTTAGCGGACAGGAGGAACACTGAAGCTTTCTTT
CASSLADRRNTEAFF
>.|TRBD1|TRBV30|TRBJ2-5|13
TGTGCCTGGAAACAGGGGTACCAAGAGACCCAGTACTTC
CAWKQGYQETQYF
>.|.|TRBV6-6|TRBJ1-1|13
TGTGCCAGCAGTTACAAGGGGTGGAAGGAAGCTTTCTTT
CASSYKGWKEAFF
>.|.|TRBV19|TRBJ1-5|13
TGTGCCAGTAGTATTGGGCCGAAGGAGCCCCAGCATTTT
CASSIGPKEPQHF